Presented here are 24 T cell receptor beta chains from one specimen sequenced in a study of blood T cells in healthy people across ages. The second PCR ran about 6 to 11 cycles with a sample-barcoded 5' primer and J-beta primers. TCRdb used MiXCR to reprocess the 5' RACE reads, holding one entry per CDR3 protein. The data hold about 640,000 distinct CDR3 sequences, with approximately 59% observed a single time. Sequencing was performed on blood. Every receptor here comes from a man in his sixties in good health.

In DNA, the CDR3 is TGTGCCAGCATTGGGTTCTTGGGTCAGGGCACTGAAGCTTTCTTT. Encoded protein: CASIGFLGQGTEAFF. V and J are TRBV27 and TRBJ1-1; D possibly corresponds to TRBD1 (5 bases). Trimming pared 7 bases from V and 4 bases from J, leaving 19 bases between. The germline V gene encodes CDR1 MNHEY and CDR2 SMNVEV (reference sequence). The CDR3 sequence is 15 residues long.

The J gene is TRBJ2-7, the V gene TRBV27; weak D call: TRBD2 (6 bases). Trimming cost V 8 bases and J 0 bases, with 11 bases left between them. Germline CDR1 reads MNHEY; CDR2 reads SMNVEV (reference sequence). The CDR3 covers 13 residues. The CDR3 sequence is CASWAGYSYEQYF. CDR3 in DNA: TGTGCCAGCTGGGCGGGGTACTCCTACGAGCAGTACTTC.

This clonotype was found a few times. CDR3 sequence: CASSRDPLGTDTQYF. Here the CDR3 DNA reads TGTGCCAGCAGTAGGGACCCCTTAGGCACAGATACGCAGTATTTT. The chain couples TRBV12-3 or TRBV12-4 to TRBJ2-3; either TRBD1 or TRBD2 may supply D (5 bases each). V was trimmed by 5 bases and J by 1 base, leaving 13 bases between them. The CDR3 length is 15 residues.

This clonotype was seen only a few times. J is TRBJ1-4 and V is TRBV13, with 9 bases that match TRBD1. CDR3 length: 14 amino acids. CDR1 and CDR2 (germline): PRHDT, FYEKMQ (reference sequence). The J segment lost 7 bases and the V segment lost 5 bases, leaving 5 bases of the junction unmatched. In DNA, the CDR3 is TGTGCCAGCAGCCCGGGACAGGGTTTTGAAAAACTGTTTTTT. Protein: CASSPGQGFEKLFF.

This clonotype was picked up a small number of times. The chain is built from TRBV11-2 and TRBJ1-1, with D unresolved. Trimming stripped 5 bases from V and 1 base from J, with 11 bases between. CDR1 and CDR2 (germline): SGHAT, FQNNGV. This CDR3 has 14 residues. CDR3 amino acids: CASSPFGWNTEAFF. CDR3 sequence (DNA): TGTGCCAGCAGCCCATTCGGGTGGAACACTGAAGCTTTCTTT. Variable domain in full (rest from reference TRBV11-2 and TRBJ1-1): EAGVAQSPRYKIIEKRQSVAFWCNPISGHATLYWYQQILGQGPKLLIQFQNNGVVDDSQLPKDRFSAERLKGVDSTLKIQPAKLEDSAVYLCASSPFGWNTEAFFGQGTRLTVV.

The V call is TRBV20-1, the J call TRBJ2-7; 7 bases fit TRBD2. Gene TRBJ2-5 matches the end of the DNA better, so the J call may be wrong. The CDR3 sequence is 12 residues long. The germline CDR1 and CDR2 sequences are DFQATT and SNEGSKA (reference sequence). The CDR3 loop is CGGLGRLETQYF. In DNA, the CDR3 is TGCGGAGGACTAGGTAGATTGGAGACCCAGTACTTC.

The V call is TRBV10-3, the J call TRBJ1-6, with 9 nucleotides matching TRBD1. The ends lost 10 bases at V and 5 bases at J; junction bases unmatched: 9. The length of the CDR3 is 15 residues. Germline CDR1 reads ENHRY; CDR2 reads SYGVKD. CDR3 loop: CATSTGGSDNSPLHF. The CDR3 DNA follows: TGTGCCACCTCGACAGGGGGTAGCGATAATTCACCCCTCCACTTT.

The sample holds a few counts of this clonotype. This sequence joins TRBV7-8 and TRBJ2-7; 8 bases match TRBD1. Germline assignment: CDR1 SGHVS and CDR2 FQNEAQ. The CDR3 consists of 14 residues. Trimming cost V 4 bases and J 0 bases; bases outside gene matches: 2. Written as DNA, the CDR3 is TGTGCCAGCAGCTGGGGACAGGACTCCTACGAGCAGTACTTC. Translating gives CASSWGQDSYEQYF.

V usage is TRBV9 and J usage is TRBJ2-1, with 8 bases aligning to TRBD1. The CDR3 length is 16 residues. The germline gives CDR1 SGDLS, CDR2 YYNGEE. With 3 bases clipped from V and 4 bases from J, the junction kept 9 bases outside the gene matches. DNA for the CDR3: TGTGCCAGCAGCGCTTTCGTCGGACAGGGTTACAATGAGCAGTTCTTC. This encodes CASSAFVGQGYNEQFF.

This clonotype occurred once. The gene calls are TRBV9 and TRBJ2-5; 7 bases agree with TRBD2. Germline-derived CDR1 and CDR2 are SGDLS and YYNGEE. V was clipped by 0 bases and J by 2 bases; unmatched bases: 4. CDR3 length: 15 residues. The CDR3 protein is CASSVGLAEQETQYF. In nucleotides, the CDR3 is TGTGCCAGCAGCGTAGGCCTAGCGGAGCAAGAGACCCAGTACTTC.

The chain combines TRBV9 with TRBJ2-1, with a possible D match to TRBD1 (7 bases). This CDR3 has 15 amino acids. Trimming removed 5 bases at V and 2 bases at J, with 14 bases between. CDR1 is SGDLS, CDR2 YYNGEE, per germline. The CDR3 region is CASSPAGGTYNEQFF. CDR3 nucleotide sequence: TGTGCCAGCAGTCCGGCAGGGGGGACCTACAATGAGCAGTTCTTC.

V is TRBV4-1 and J is TRBJ1-5; perhaps TRBD1 as D (6 bases). CDR1 and CDR2 from the germline V gene are MGHRA and YSYEKL. V lost 4 bases and J lost 4, with 14 bases in between. CDR3 length equals 15 residues. The CDR3 here is CASSRNLQGNQPQHF. The CDR3 coding sequence is TGCGCCAGCAGCCGGAATTTACAGGGAAATCAGCCCCAGCATTTT.

The chain recombines TRBV29-1 with TRBJ2-5; 7 nucleotides match TRBD2. The CDR3 is made up of 13 amino acids. From germline, CDR1 is SQVTM and CDR2 ANQGSEA. The J segment lost 3 bases and the V segment lost 6 bases, leaving 7 bases of the junction unmatched. The DNA for the CDR3 is TGCAGCGTCCACCCGGGAGGAGAAGAGACCCAGTACTTC. Amino acid sequence: CSVHPGGEETQYF.

The V call is TRBV20-1, the J call TRBJ2-2; D is unresolved. Trimming removed 0 bases at V and 6 bases at J, with 8 bases between. From germline, CDR1 is DFQATT and CDR2 SNEGSKA (reference sequence). This CDR3 is 13 amino acids long. The CDR3: CSAREALSGELFF. CDR3 coding DNA: TGCAGTGCTAGAGAGGCCCTTTCCGGGGAGCTGTTTTTT.

This clonotype was counted a few times. The chain couples TRBV27 to TRBJ1-2; D is unresolved. With 5 bases removed from V and 4 bases from J, the gap between germline ends came to 11 bases. Per germline, CDR1 MNHEY and CDR2 SMNVEV (reference sequence). This CDR3 contains 13 residues. CDR3 sequence: CASSVYSGYGYTF. CDR3 nucleotide sequence: TGTGCCAGCAGTGTATATTCAGGCTATGGCTACACCTTC.

The chain carries TRBV18 and TRBJ1-4; no clear D. Germline-derived CDR1 and CDR2 are KGHSH and LQKENI. This CDR3 is 14 amino acids long. V lost 2 bases and J lost 3, with 7 bases in between. CDR3 in amino acids: CASSPDAANEKLFF. The CDR3 DNA reads as TGTGCCAGCTCACCAGACGCGGCTAATGAAAAACTGTTTTTT.

This clonotype was seen a handful of times. This sequence joins TRBV29-1 and TRBJ2-3; the D gene is possibly TRBD1 (6 bases). V was trimmed by 8 bases and J by 2 bases, leaving 11 bases between them. This CDR3 spans 12 amino acids. Germline V gene data show CDR1 as SQVTM and CDR2 as ANQGSEA. CDR3 region: CSSGQTTDTQYF. CDR3 nucleotides: TGCAGCTCAGGACAGACCACAGATACGCAGTATTTT.

This chain connects TRBV21-1 to TRBJ2-1; the table gives TRBD2 as D, unverified against the DNA. TRBV21-1 is termed a pseudogene. The CDR3 is 17 amino acids. CDR3 amino acids: CASSTWTLRPSGNEQFF. Here the CDR3 DNA reads TGTGCCAGCAGCACCTGGACTTTGCGACCCTCGGGGAATGAGCAGTTCTTC.

The chain couples TRBV10-3 to TRBJ2-1; the match to TRBD1 covers 8 bases. The germline CDR1 and CDR2 sequences are ENHRY and SYGVKD. V shed 4 bases, J shed 3 bases, and the junction held 5 bases outside the gene matches. This CDR3 is 15 amino acids long. The CDR3 nucleotides read TGTGCCATCAGTGTCGGACAGGGCGTCTACAATGAGCAGTTCTTC. Its translation: CAISVGQGVYNEQFF.

This sequence joins TRBV10-3 and TRBJ2-3, with 13 bases that match TRBD2. With 4 bases clipped from V and 6 bases from J, the junction kept 10 bases outside the gene matches. The germline CDR1 and CDR2 sequences are ENHRY and SYGVKD. The CDR3 extends over 17 amino acids. The CDR3: CAISARPGTSGVDTQYF. CDR3 nucleotides: TGTGCCATCAGTGCCCGTCCCGGGACTAGCGGGGTTGATACGCAGTATTTT.

A few counts support this clonotype. The chain uses TRBV6-2 or TRBV6-3 and TRBJ2-7; unclear D gene. With 1 base removed from V and 3 bases from J, the gap between germline ends came to 4 bases. This CDR3 contains 12 residues. CDR1 MNHEY and CDR2 SVGEGT come from the germline V gene. In DNA form, the CDR3 reads TGTGCCAGCAGTTACTACAGCTACGAGCAGTACTTC. It encodes CASSYYSYEQYF.

This clonotype was found a few times. The rearrangement uses TRBV7-2 and TRBJ2-3; D call uncertain. V shed 3 bases and J shed 2 bases, with 12 bases lying between them. The CDR3 is 15 residues long. Per the germline V gene, CDR1 is SGHTA and CDR2 is FQGNSA. CDR3 region: CASSFDPKPTDTQYF. For the CDR3, the DNA is TGTGCCAGCAGCTTCGACCCGAAACCCACAGATACGCAGTATTTT.

The V and J genes are TRBV6-6 and TRBJ2-1; D may be TRBD1 or TRBD2 (5 bases each). This CDR3 comprises 16 residues. Trimming pared 5 bases from V and 1 base from J, leaving 15 bases between. Germline CDR1 is MNHNY and CDR2 is SVGAGI (reference sequence). The CDR3 region has the DNA TGTGCCAGCAGTACCGCAGGGACCGATTCCTACAATGAGCAGTTCTTC. Residues: CASSTAGTDSYNEQFF.

This chain connects TRBV20-1 to TRBJ2-5, with 7 bases matching TRBD1. Germline CDR1 and CDR2: DFQATT and SNEGSKA (reference sequence). With 2 bases clipped from V and 7 bases from J, the junction kept 10 bases outside the gene matches. The CDR3 length is 14 residues. CDR3 region: CSARPTGSRGTQYF. For the CDR3, the DNA is TGCAGTGCTAGACCGACAGGGTCCCGGGGGACCCAGTACTTC.